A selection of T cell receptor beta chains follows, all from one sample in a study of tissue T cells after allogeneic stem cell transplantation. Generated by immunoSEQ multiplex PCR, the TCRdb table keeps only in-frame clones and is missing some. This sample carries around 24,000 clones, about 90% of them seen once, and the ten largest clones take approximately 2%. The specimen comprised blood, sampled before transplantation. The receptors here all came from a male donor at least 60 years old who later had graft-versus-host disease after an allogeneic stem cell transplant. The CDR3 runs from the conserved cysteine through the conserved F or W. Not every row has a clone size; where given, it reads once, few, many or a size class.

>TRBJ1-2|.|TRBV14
CASSREVYYGYTF
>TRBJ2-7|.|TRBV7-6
CASSFKQGEPQYF
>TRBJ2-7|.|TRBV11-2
CASSRGLAGMVYEQYF
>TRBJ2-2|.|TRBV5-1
CASSAGTSGRASGSGELFF
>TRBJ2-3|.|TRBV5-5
CASSTPPGLAGVGPTDTQYF
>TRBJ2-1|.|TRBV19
CASKASEPYNEQFF
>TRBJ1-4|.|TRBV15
CATRVGQTFSGSGEKLFF
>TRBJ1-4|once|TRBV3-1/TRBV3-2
CASSQPTSYNEKLFF
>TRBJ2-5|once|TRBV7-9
CASSSGTGIKTQYF
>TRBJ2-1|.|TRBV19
CASRGNRDRAYEQFF
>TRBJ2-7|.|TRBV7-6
CASSLSGGEQYF
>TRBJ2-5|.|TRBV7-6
CASSSTSGSQETQYF
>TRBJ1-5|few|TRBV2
CASRDGTGGFQPQHF
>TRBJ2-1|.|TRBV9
CASSVRTGLNEQFF
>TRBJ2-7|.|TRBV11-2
CASSYGQGASNEQYF
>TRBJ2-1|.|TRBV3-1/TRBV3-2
CASSQPLLAGGDNEQFF
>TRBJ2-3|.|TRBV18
CASALATDTQYF
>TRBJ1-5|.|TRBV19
CASSIMYSNQPQHF
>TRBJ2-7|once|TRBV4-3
CASSPHPQESYEQYF
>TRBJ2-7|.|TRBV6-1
CASSESGTSYEQYF
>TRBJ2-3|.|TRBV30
CAWTGGLVFTDTQYF
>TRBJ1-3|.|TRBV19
CASSRSAHLSGNTIYF
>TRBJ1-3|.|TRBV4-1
CASSQEAQTDTIYF
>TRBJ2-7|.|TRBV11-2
CASSYQGAGSYEQYF
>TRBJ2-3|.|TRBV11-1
CASSPRWEDTDTQYF
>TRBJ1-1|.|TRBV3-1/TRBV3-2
CASSPVGGTLDTEAFF
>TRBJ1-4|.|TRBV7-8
CASSPTGGLTNEKLFF
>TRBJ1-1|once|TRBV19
CASSATGVREAFF
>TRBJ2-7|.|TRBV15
CATSRDPGGMTYEQYF
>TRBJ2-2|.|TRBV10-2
CASSVAVSGELFF
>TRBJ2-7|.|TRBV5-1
CASSHPGGGLTYEQYF
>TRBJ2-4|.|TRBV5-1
CASSFDRVPNIQYF
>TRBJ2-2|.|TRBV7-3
CASSATAPTGELFF
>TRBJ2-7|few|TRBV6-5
CATHFGQGPYEQYF
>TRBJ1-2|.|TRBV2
CASHGVDGYTF
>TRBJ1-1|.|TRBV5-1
CASSVGQVNTEAFF
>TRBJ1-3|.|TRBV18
CASSPTMQGNTIYF
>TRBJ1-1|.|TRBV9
CASSVRGGWDTEAFF
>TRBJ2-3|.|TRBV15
CATSTGSGDTQYF
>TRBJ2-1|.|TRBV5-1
CASSPAEGSYNEQFF
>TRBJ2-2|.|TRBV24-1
CATSDSAGQSTGELFF
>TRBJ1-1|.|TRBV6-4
CASREQGATEAFF
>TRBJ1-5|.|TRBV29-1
CSVVENSNQPQHF
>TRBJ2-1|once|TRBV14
CASSKIGTYSSERGQFF
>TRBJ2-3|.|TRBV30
CAWARDRVDTDTQYF
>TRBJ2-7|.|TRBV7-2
CASSLAAGGTYEQYF